One and the same sample provided the 5 T cell receptor beta chains below, sequenced in a study of T-cell memory formation after mild COVID-19 (dated by TCRdb to about 2021). Preparation of the library involved 5' RACE. TCRdb names Illumina NovaSeq 6000 as the instrument used. TCRdb reworked the public reads: Q25 trimming with fastp, MiXCR clone assembly, productive beta chains retained. Merged by CDR3 protein, the rows form single entries marked with the most common genes and DNA. The sample includes some 100,000 distinct CDR3 sequences, with around 10% observed a single time. The ten largest clones add up to roughly 40% of the sample. The specimen was PBMCs or a T cell subset sorted from them (not recorded which). All receptors derive from a young man who had mild COVID-19 (a few samples of this study predate the infection). The sample titles of this study are shuffled in the database, so cell type and time point are left out; the donor was told from shared clones.

There are a few counts of this clonotype. V is TRBV27 and J is TRBJ1-6, with a weak D call TRBD1 (5 bases). The CDR3 runs to 13 residues. The V gene lost 6 bases and the J gene lost 12 bases, with 15 bases spanning the gap. The germline gives CDR1 MNHEY, CDR2 SMNVEV (reference sequence). Here the CDR3 reads CASSLGAIGPLHF. The DNA for the CDR3 is TGTGCCAGCAGCCTTGGGGCAATAGGACCCCTCCACTTT.

J is TRBJ1-1 and V is TRBV6-2 or TRBV6-3; D gene unclear. Germline-derived CDR1 and CDR2 are MNHEY and SVGEGT. The ends were cut back, 0 bases at V and 5 bases at J, with 10 bases in the middle. This CDR3 has 14 amino acids. Here the CDR3 reads CASSYSGEGTEAFF. The CDR3 DNA reads as TGTGCCAGCAGTTACTCCGGGGAAGGGACTGAAGCTTTCTTT.

V gene TRBV4-3 combines with J gene TRBJ2-1; TRBD2 might be the D (5 bases). Trimming stripped 0 bases from V and 5 bases from J, with 14 bases between. Germline V gene lookup returns CDR1 LGHNA and CDR2 YSLEER. The CDR3 loop spans 16 amino acids. CDR3 DNA: TGCGCCAGCAGCCAAGAAAGGCCGGGGTCTAACAATGAGCAGTTCTTC. Translation: CASSQERPGSNNEQFF.

The rearrangement joins TRBV6-2 or TRBV6-3 to TRBJ2-7; D remains ambiguous. CDR3 size: 13 residues. Between the trimmed V and J ends, which lost 3 bases and 4 bases, there was a span of 10 bases. Germline-derived CDR1 and CDR2 are MNHEY and SVGEGT. The DNA of the CDR3 is TGTGCCAGCAGTTATTACGGCGGATACGAGCAGTACGTC. It codes for CASSYYGGYEQYV.

The chain combines TRBV28 with TRBJ1-2, with D hard to call. This CDR3 has 13 residues. CDR1 MDHEN and CDR2 SYDVKM come from the germline V gene. Trimming shortened V by 2 bases and J by 0 bases, and 4 bases separated the two germline ends. DNA of the CDR3: TGTGCCAGCAGTTTAAGAGCTAACTATGGCTACACCTTC. Residues: CASSLRANYGYTF.